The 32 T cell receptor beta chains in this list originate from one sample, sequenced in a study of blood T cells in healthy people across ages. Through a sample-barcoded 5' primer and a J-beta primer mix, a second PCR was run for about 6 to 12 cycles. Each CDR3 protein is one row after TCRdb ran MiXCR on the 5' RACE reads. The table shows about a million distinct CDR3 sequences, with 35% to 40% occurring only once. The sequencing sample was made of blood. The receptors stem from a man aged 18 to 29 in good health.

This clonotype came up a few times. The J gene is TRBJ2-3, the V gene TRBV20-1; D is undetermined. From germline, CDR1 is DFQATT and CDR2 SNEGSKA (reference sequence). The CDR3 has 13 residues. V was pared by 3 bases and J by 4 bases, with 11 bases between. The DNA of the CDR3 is TGCAGTGCTAGGTCGAGCGTGCCAGATACGCAGTATTTT. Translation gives CSARSSVPDTQYF.

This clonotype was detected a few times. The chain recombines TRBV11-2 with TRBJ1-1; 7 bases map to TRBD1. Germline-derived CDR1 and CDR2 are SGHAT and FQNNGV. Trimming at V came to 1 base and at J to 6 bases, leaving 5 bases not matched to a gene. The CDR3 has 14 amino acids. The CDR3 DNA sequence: TGTGCCAGCAGCTTAGCTGGGCAGGGGGCTGAAGCTTTCTTT. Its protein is CASSLAGQGAEAFF.

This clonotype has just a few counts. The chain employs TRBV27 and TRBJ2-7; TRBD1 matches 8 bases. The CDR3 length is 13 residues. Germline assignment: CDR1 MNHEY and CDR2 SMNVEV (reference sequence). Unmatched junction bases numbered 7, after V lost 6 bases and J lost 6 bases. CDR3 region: CASRRGTGGEQYF. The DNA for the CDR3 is TGTGCCAGCAGACGGGGTACAGGGGGCGAGCAGTACTTC.

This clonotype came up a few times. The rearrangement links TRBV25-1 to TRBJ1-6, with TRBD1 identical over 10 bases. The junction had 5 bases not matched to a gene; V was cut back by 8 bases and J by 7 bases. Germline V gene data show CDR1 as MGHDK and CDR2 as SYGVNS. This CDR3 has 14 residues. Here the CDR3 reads CASLGQGRNSPLHF. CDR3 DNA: TGTGCCAGCCTGGGACAGGGGAGAAATTCACCCCTCCACTTT.

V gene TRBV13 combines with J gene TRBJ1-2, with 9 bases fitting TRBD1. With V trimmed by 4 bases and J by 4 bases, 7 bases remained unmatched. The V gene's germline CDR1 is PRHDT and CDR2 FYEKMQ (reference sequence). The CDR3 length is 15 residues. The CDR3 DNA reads TGTGCCAGCAGCTCAATCTGGGGACAGGGCTATGGCTACACCTTC. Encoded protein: CASSSIWGQGYGYTF.

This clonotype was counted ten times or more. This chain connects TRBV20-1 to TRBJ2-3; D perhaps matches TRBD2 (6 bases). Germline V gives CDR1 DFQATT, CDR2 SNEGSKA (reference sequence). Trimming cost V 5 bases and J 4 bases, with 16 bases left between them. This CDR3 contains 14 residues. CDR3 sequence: CSARTPGTSDTQYF. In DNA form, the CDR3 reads TGCAGTGCTCGGACTCCCGGGACTTCAGATACGCAGTATTTT.

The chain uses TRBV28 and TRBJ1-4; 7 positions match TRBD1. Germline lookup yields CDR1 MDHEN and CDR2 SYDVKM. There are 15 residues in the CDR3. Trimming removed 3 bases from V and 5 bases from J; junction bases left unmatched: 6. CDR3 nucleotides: TGTGCCAGCAGTTTGGCGGGACAGCGAAATGAAAAACTGTTTTTT. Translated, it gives CASSLAGQRNEKLFF.

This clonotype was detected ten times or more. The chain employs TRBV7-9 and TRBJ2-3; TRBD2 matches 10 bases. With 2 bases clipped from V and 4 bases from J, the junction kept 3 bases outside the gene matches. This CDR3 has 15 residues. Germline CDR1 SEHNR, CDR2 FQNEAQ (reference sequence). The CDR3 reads CASSLSTSGADTQYF. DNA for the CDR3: TGTGCCAGCAGCTTAAGTACTAGCGGGGCAGATACGCAGTATTTT.

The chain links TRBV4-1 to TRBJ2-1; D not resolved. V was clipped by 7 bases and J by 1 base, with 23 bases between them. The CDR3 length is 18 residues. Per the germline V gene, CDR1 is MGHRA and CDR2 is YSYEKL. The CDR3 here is CASTAKVTGSNSYNEQFF. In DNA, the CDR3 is TGCGCCAGCACCGCCAAGGTTACCGGGTCCAATTCCTACAATGAGCAGTTCTTC.

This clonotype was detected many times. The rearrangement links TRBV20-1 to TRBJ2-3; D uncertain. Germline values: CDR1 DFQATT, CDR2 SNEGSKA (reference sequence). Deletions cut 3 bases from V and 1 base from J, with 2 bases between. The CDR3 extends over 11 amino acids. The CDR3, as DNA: TGCAGTGCTAGTGGCACAGATACGCAGTATTTT. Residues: CSASGTDTQYF.

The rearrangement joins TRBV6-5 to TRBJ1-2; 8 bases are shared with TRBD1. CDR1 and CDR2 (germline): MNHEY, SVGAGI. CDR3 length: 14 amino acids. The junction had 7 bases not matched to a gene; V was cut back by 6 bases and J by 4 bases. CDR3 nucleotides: TGTGCCAGCAGACCAGGGACAGGACGCTATGGCTACACCTTC. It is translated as CASRPGTGRYGYTF.

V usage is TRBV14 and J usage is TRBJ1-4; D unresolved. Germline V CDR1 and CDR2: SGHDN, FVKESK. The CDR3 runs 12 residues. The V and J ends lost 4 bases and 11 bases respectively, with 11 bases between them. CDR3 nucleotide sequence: TGTGCCAGCAGCCCCGACCGATTGAAACTGTTTTTT. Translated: CASSPDRLKLFF.

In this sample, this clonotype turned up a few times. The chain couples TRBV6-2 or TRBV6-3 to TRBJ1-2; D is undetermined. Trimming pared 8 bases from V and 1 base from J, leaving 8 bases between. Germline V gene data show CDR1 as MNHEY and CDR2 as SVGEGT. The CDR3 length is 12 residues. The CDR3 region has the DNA TGTGCCAGCCGTCGGGATAACTATGGCTACACCTTC. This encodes CASRRDNYGYTF.

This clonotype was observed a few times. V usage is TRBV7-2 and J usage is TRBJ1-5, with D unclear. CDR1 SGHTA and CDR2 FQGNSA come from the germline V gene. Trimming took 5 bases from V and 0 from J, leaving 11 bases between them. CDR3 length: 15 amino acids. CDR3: CASSIGIYSNQPQHF. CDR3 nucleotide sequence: TGTGCCAGCAGCATCGGGATTTATAGCAATCAGCCCCAGCATTTT.

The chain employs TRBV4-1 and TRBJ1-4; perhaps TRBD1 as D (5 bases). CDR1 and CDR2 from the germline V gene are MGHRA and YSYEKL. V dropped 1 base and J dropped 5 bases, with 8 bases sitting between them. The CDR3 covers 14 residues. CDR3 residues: CASSQVGGNEKLFF. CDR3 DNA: TGCGCCAGCAGCCAAGTGGGGGGAAATGAAAAACTGTTTTTT.

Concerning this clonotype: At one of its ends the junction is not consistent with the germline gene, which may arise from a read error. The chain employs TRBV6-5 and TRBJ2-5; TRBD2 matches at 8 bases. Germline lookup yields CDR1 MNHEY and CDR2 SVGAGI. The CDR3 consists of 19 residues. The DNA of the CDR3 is TGTGCCAACAGTTACGATGGGTCGCGGACTAGCACGTACCAAGAGACCCAGTACTTC. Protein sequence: CANSYDGSRTSTYQETQYF.

The CDR3 bases are TGTGCCAGCAGCCTTAGACAGGTGGGAGAGACCCAGTACTTC. Its translation: CASSLRQVGETQYF. The chain is built from TRBV7-2 and TRBJ2-5; D possibly corresponds to TRBD1 (6 bases). The V end was cut by 5 bases, the J end by 4 bases, with 14 bases between. CDR3 length: 14 residues. Looked up from germline, CDR1 is SGHTA and CDR2 is FQGNSA.

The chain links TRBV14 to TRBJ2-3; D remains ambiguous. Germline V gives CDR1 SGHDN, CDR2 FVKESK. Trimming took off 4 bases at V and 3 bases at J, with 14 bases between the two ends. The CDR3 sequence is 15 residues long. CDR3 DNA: TGTGCCAGCAGCCTGCTGGTGGGGTCGACAGATACGCAGTATTTT. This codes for CASSLLVGSTDTQYF. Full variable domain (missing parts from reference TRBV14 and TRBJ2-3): EAGVTQFPSHSVIEKGQTVTLRCDPISGHDNLYWYRRVMGKEIKFLLHFVKESKQDESGMPNNRFLAERTGGTYSTLKVQPAELEDSGVYFCASSLLVGSTDTQYFGPGTRLTVL.

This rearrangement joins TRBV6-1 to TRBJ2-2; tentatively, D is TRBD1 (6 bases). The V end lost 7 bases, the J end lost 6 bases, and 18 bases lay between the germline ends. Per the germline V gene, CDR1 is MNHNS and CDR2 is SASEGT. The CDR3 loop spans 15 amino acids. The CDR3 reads CASTKPPGVPGELFF. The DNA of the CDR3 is TGTGCCAGCACTAAGCCCCCAGGGGTGCCCGGGGAGCTGTTTTTT.

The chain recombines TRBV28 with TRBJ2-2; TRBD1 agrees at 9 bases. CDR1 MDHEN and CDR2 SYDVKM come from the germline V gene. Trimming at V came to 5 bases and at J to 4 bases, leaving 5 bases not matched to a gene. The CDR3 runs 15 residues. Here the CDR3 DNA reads TGTGCCAGCAGTGCGAGGACAGGGGCCACCGGGGAGCTGTTTTTT. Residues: CASSARTGATGELFF. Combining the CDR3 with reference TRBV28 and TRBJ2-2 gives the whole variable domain DVKVTQSSRYLVKRTGEKVFLECVQDMDHENMFWYRQDPGLGLRLIYFSYDVKMKEKGDIPEGYSVSREKKERFSLILESASTNQTSMYLCASSARTGATGELFFGEGSRLTVL.

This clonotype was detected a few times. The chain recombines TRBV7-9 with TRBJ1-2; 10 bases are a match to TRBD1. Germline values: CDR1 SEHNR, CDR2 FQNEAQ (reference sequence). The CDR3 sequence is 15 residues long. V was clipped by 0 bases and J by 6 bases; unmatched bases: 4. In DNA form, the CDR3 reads TGTGCCAGCAGCTTAGCTTCGGGGACAGGGGATGGCTACACCTTC. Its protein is CASSLASGTGDGYTF.

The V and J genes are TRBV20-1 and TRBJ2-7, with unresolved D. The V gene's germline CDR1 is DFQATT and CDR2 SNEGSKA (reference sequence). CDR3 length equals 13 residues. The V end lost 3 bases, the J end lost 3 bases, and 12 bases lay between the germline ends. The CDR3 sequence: CSARPEPRYEQYF. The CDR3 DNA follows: TGCAGTGCTAGGCCCGAACCGCGCTACGAGCAGTACTTC.

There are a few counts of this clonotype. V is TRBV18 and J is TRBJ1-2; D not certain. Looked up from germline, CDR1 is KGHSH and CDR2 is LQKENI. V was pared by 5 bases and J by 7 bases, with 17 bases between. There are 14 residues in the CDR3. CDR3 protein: CASSSLGDVGGYTF. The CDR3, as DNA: TGTGCCAGCTCATCCCTTGGGGATGTGGGTGGCTACACCTTC.

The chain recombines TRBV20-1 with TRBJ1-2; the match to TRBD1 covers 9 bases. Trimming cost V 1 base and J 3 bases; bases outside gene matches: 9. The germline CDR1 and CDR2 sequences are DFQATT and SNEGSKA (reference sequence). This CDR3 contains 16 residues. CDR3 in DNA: TGCAGTGCTAGAGCCCCAAGGGGACAGGGTCACTATGGCTACACCTTC. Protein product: CSARAPRGQGHYGYTF.

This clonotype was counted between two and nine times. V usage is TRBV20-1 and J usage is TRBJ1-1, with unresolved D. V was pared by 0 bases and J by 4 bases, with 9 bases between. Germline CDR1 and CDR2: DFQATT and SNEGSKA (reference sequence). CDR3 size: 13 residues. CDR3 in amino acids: CSAREGRGTEAFF. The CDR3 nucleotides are TGCAGTGCTAGAGAAGGCCGGGGCACTGAAGCTTTCTTT.

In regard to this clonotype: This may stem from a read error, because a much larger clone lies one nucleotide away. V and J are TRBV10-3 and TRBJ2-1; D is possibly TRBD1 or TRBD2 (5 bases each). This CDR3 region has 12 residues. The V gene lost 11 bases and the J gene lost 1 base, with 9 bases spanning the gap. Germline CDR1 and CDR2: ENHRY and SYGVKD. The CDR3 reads CAPGPSYNEQFF. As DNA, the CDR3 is TGTGCCCCGGGGCCTTCCTACAATGAGCAGTTCTTC.

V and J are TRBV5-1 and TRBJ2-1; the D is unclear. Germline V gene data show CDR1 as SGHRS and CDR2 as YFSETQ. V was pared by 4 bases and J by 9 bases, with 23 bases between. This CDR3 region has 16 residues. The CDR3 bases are TGCGCCAGCAGCCGTGGCCAACTACCGGAACGTTCTGAGCAGTTCTTC. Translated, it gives CASSRGQLPERSEQFF.

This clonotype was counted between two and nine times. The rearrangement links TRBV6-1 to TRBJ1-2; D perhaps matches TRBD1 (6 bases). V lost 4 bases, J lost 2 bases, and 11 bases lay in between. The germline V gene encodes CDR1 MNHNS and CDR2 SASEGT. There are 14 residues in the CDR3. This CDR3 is CASSVGQFNYGYTF. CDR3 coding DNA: TGTGCCAGCAGTGTCGGACAGTTCAACTATGGCTACACCTTC.

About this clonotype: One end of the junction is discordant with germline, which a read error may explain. The CDR3 nucleotides are TGTGCCAGCAGCCCCGGACTAGCGGTAACCATCACAGATACGCGGTATTTT. As protein: CASSPGLAVTITDTRYF. The chain joins TRBV7-8 to TRBJ2-3; 10 bases are a match to TRBD2. CDR1 is SGHVS, CDR2 FQNEAQ, per germline. This CDR3 spans 17 amino acids.

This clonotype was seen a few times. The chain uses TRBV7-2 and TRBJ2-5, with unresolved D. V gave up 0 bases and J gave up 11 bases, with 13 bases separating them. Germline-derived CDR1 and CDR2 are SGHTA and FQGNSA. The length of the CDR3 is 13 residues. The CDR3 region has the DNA TGTGCCAGCAGCTTAGCGCACACCAATGAGCAGTACTTC. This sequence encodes CASSLAHTNEQYF.

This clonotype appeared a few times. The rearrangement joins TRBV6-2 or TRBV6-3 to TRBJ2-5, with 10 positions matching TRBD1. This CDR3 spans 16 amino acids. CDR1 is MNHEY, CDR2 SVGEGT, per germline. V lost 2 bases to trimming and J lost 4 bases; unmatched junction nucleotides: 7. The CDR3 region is CASSYDDRGHVETQYF. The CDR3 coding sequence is TGTGCCAGCAGTTACGATGACAGGGGGCATGTAGAGACCCAGTACTTC.

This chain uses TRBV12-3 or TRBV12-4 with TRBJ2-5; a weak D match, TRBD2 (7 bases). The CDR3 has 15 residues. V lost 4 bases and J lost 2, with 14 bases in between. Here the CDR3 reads CASSWGGALQETQYF. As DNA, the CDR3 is TGTGCCAGCAGTTGGGGGGGGGCCCTACAAGAGACCCAGTACTTC.